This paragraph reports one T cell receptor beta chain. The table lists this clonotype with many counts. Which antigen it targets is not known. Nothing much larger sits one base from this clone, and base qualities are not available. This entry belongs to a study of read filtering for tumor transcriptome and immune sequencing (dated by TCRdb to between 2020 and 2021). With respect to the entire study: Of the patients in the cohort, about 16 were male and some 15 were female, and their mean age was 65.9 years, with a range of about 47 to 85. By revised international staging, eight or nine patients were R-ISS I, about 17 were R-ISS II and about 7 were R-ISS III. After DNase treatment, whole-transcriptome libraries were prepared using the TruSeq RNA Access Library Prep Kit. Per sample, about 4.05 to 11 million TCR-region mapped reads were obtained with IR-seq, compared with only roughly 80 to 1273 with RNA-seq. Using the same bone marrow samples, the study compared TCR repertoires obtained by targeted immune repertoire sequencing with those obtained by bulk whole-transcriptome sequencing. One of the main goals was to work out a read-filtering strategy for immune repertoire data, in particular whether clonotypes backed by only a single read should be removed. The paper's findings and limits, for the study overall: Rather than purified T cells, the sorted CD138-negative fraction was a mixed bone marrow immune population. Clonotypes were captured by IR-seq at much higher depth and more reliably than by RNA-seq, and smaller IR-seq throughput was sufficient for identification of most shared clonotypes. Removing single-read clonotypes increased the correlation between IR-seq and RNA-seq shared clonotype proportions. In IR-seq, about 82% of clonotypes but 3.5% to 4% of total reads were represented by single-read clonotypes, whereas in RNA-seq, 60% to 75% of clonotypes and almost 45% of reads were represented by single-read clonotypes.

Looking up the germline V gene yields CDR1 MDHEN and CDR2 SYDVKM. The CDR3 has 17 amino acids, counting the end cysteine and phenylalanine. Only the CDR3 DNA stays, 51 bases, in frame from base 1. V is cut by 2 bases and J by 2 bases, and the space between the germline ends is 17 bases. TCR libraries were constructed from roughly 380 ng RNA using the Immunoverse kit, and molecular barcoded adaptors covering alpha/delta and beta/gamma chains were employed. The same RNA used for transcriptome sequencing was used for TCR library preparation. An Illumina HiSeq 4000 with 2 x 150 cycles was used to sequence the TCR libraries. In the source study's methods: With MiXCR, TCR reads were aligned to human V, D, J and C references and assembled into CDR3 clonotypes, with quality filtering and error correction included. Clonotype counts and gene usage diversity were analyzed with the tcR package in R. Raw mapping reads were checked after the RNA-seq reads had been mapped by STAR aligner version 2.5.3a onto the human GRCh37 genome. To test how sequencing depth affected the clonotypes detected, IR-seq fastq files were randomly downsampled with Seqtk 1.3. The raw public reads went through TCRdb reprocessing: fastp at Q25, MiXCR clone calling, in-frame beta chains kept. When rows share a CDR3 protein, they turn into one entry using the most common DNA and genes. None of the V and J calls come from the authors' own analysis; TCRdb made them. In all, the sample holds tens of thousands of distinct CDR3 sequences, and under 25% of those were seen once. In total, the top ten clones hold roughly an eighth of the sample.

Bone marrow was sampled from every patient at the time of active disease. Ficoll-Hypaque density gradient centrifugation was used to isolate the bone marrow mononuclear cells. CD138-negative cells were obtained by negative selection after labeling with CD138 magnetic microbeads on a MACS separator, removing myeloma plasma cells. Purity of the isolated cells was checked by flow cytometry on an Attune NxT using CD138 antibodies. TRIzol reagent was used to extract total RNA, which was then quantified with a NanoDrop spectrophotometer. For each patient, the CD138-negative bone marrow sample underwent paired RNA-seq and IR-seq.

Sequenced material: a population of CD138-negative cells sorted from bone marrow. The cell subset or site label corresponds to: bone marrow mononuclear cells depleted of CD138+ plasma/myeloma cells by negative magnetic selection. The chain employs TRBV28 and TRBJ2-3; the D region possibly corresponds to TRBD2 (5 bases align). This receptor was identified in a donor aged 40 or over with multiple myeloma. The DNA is TGTGCCAGCAGTTTAGGGTTTCTAGCAGACCTCACAGATACGCAGTATTTT. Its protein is CASSLGFLADLTDTQYF. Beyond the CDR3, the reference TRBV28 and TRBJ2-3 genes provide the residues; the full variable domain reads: DVKVTQSSRYLVKRTGEKVFLECVQDMDHENMFWYRQDPGLGLRLIYFSYDVKMKEKGDIPEGYSVSREKKERFSLILESASTNQTSMYLCASSLGFLADLTDTQYFGPGTRLTVL.